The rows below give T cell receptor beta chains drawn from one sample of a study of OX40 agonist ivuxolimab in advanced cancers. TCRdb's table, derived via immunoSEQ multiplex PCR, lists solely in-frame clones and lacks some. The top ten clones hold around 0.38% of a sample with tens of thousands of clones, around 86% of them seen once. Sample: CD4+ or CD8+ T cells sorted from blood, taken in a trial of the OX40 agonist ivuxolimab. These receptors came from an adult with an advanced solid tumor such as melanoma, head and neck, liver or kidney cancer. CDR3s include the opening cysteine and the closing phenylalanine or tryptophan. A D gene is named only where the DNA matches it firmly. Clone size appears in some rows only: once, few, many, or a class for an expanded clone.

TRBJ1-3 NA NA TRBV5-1 CASIWGGRVPSGNTIYF TGCGCCAGCATTTGGGGGGGCCGAGTACCCTCTGGAAACACCATATATTTT
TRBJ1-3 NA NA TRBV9 CASSDLGSTGNTIYF TGTGCCAGCAGCGACCTCGGGAGCACTGGAAACACCATATATTTT
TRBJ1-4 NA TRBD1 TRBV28 CASRGTGTATNEKLFF TGTGCCAGCAGGGGGACAGGGACTGCAACTAATGAAAAACTGTTTTTT
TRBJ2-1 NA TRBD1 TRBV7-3 CASSLTQTGEYNEQFF TGTGCCAGCAGCTTAACTCAGACAGGGGAATACAATGAGCAGTTCTTC
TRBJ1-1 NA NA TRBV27 CASSLRGAHTEAFF TGTGCCAGCAGTTTACGGGGGGCGCACACTGAAGCTTTCTTT
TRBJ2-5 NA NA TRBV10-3 CAISSGKAETQYF TGTGCCATCAGTTCAGGGAAGGCGGAGACCCAGTACTTC
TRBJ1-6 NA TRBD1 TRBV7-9 CASSLGVGQGERRSPLHF TGTGCCAGCAGCTTAGGGGTAGGGCAGGGGGAAAGGCGTTCACCCCTCCACTTT
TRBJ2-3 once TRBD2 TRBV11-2 CASSSLTSGAPSTDTQYF TGTGCCAGCAGTAGCCTTACTAGCGGGGCCCCTAGCACAGATACGCAGTATTTT
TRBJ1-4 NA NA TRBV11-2 CASSLRVRGTPTNEKLFF TGTGCCAGCAGCTTAAGGGTGAGGGGAACCCCAACTAATGAAAAACTGTTTTTT
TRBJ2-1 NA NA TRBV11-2 CASSLDQSSYNEQFF TGTGCCAGCAGCTTGGACCAAAGCTCCTACAATGAGCAGTTCTTC
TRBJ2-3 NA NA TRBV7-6 CASSPLPGPTDTQYF TGTGCCAGCAGCCCCCTTCCCGGGCCCACAGATACGCAGTATTTT
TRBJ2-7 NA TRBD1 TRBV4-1 CASSQDPGQGAYEQYF TGCGCCAGCAGCCAAGATCCGGGACAGGGGGCTTACGAGCAGTACTTC
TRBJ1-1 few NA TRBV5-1 CASSSGGPNTEAFF TGCGCCAGCAGCTCCGGAGGTCCCAACACTGAAGCTTTCTTT
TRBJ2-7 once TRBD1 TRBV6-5 CASSWGQGPYEQYF TGTGCCAGCAGTTGGGGACAGGGGCCCTACGAGCAGTACTTC
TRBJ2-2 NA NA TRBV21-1 CASGGQEIDPGELFF TGTGCCAGCGGAGGCCAGGAAATTGACCCCGGGGAGCTGTTTTTT
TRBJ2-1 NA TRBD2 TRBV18 CASSPPGLAGISYNEQFF TGTGCCAGCTCACCACCAGGACTAGCGGGGATCTCCTACAATGAGCAGTTCTTC
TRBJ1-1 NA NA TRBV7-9 CASSLGDRIHTEAFF TGTGCCAGCAGCTTAGGTGACAGAATCCACACTGAAGCTTTCTTT
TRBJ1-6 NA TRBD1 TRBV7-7 CASSLGQGGSPLHF TGTGCCAGCAGCCTGGGACAGGGTGGTTCACCCCTCCACTTT
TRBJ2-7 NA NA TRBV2 CASSELLYEQYF TGTGCCAGCAGTGAATTGCTATACGAGCAGTACTTC
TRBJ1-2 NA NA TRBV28 CASSLGANYGYTF TGTGCCAGCAGTTTGGGGGCCAACTATGGCTACACCTTC
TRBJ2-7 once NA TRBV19 CASSISGDYEQYF TGTGCCAGTAGTATAAGCGGAGACTACGAGCAGTACTTC
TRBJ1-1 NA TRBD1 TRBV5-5 CASSRGQGAGSTEAFF TGTGCCAGCAGTCGCGGACAGGGGGCCGGGAGCACTGAAGCTTTCTTT
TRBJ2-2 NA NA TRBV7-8 CASRSSGAGVGELFF TGTGCCAGCAGAAGTTCAGGGGCTGGGGTCGGGGAGCTGTTTTTT
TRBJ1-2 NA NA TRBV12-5 CASGPGTKYGYTF TGTGCTAGTGGTCCGGGGACAAAGTATGGCTACACCTTC
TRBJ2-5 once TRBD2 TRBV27 CATQRGGGETQYF TGTGCCACCCAGCGGGGGGGCGGGGAGACCCAGTACTTC
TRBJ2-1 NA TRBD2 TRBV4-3 CASSQDGSVTSGNYEQFF TGCGCCAGCAGCCAAGATGGTTCCGTGACTAGCGGGAACTATGAGCAGTTCTTC
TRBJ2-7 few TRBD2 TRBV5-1 CASTPSGGYEQYF TGCGCCAGCACCCCTAGCGGGGGGTACGAGCAGTACTTC
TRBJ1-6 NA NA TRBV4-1 CASSQGPPLHF TGCGCCAGCAGCCAAGGCCCCCCCCTCCACTTT